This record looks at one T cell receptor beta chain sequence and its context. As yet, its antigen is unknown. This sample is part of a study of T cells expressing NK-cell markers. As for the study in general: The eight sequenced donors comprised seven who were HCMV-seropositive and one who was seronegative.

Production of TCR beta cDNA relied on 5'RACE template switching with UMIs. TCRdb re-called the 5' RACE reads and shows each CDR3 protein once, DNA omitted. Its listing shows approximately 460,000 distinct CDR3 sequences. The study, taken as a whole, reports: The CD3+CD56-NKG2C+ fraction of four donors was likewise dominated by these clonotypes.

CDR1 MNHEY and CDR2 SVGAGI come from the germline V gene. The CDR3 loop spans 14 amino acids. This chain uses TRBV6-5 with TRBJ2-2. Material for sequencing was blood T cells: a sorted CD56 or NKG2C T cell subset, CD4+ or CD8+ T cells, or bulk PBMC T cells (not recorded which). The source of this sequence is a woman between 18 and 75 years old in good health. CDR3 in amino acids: CASVFLAWTGELFF.